The T cell receptor beta chain described here comes from a study of molecular identifiers for immune sequencing clone quantification. Across the whole study: Four of five RNA aliquots from around 20,000 or 100,000 naive CD8 T cells were sequenced.

This clonotype was counted at least ten times. TCRdb itself ran the PCR reads through MiXCR, one entry per CDR3 protein. Among roughly 97,000 distinct CDR3 sequences, 20% to 25% were seen once, and the ten largest hold roughly 0.94%. V was pared by 0 bases and J by 5 bases, with 4 bases of the junction left unmatched. The CDR3 covers 16 residues. Germline-derived CDR1 and CDR2 are LGHNA and YSLEER. Each library that profiled naive CD8 cells came from around 20,000 to 1,000,000 sorted cells with 10%, 30% or 50% RNA. The TCR comes from a human donor in good health. Some libraries in this study had Jurkat cell RNA spiked in. The V gene is TRBV4-3, the J gene TRBJ2-1, with 10 bases fitting TRBD2. The specimen was naive CD8+ T cells from blood, with Jurkat cell RNA spiked in. Subset indicated: FACS-sorted CD8+CD4-CCR7+CD45RA+ naive T cells. Written as DNA, the CDR3 is TGCGCCAGCAGCCAAGAGAGCGGGGGGGCCGACAATGAGCAGTTCTTC. Translated, it gives CASSQESGGADNEQFF.